The sequence of this TCR beta chain was determined in a study of tumor-infiltrating lymphocytes in primary liver carcinoma. Study-wide context: Tumors were staged T1-T3 N0M0 and measured roughly 4 to 10 cm across. Study results and caveats: When set against blood, tumors had a significantly higher top-250-clone fraction (p = 0.039).

Total RNA and DNA came together from around 20-30 mg of bulk tissue without cell sorting. Regarding this clonotype: Antigen specificity is unknown. Germline is not matched at one junction end, which may reflect a read error.

Germline V gene lookup returns CDR1 SQVTM and CDR2 ANQGSEA. The CDR3 is 11 amino acids. Production of TCR beta cDNA used roughly 0.55 ug total RNA together with a constant-region primer. Libraries for TCR beta were built through three nested multiplex PCR rounds, which together made up a slightly modified ARM-PCR procedure. The first two PCR rounds used TRBV1-TRBV30 forward primers with a C-beta reverse primer, about 10 cycles each. TCRdb re-called the multiplex PCR reads with MiXCR, one entry per CDR3 protein. Of roughly 91,000 distinct CDR3 sequences listed, approximately 71% are singletons. The origin of this receptor is a woman aged 60-75 years with primary liver carcinoma and hepatitis B virus infection. The chain is built from TRBV29-1 and TRBJ1-2; D is unclear. The specimen was liver tumor tissue from sampling region 5. Regarding subset: tumor region T5, tumor centre. CDR3 sequence (DNA): TGCAGCGTTCCATGGCGCTATTGCTACACCTTC. This translates into CSVPWRYCYTF.